This entry lists 22 T cell receptor beta chains sequenced from one sample in a study of blood T cell repertoires in COVID-19. Only in-frame clones appear in the TCRdb table, and some are missing; sequencing was by immunoSEQ multiplex PCR. The sample includes 70,000 to 100,000 clones, over 65% of them seen just once. Sample: peripheral blood. These receptor sequences come from a human donor in a cohort sampled during active COVID-19.

This clone was seen a single time. The rearrangement uses TRBV3-1 (or the pseudogene TRBV3-2) and TRBJ1-1, with unresolved D. CDR3 size: 15 residues. Germline CDR1 LGHDT, CDR2 YNNKEL (reference sequence). Trimming stripped 1 base from V and 0 bases from J, with 9 bases between. Written as DNA, the CDR3 is TGTGCCAGCAGCCAAGGCCCAGCGATGAACACTGAAGCTTTCTTT. This encodes CASSQGPAMNTEAFF.

The V gene is TRBV5-4, the J gene TRBJ2-3; TRBD2 matches at 8 bases. Unmatched junction bases numbered 1, after V lost 0 bases and J lost 1 base. CDR3 length equals 15 residues. The germline gives CDR1 SGHNT, CDR2 YYREEE (reference sequence). CDR3 nucleotides: TGTGCCAGCAGCTTGGCTAGCGGGCGCACAGATACGCAGTATTTT. Translated, it gives CASSLASGRTDTQYF.

The chain is built from TRBV9 and TRBJ2-2, with D possibly matching TRBD2 (6 bases). Germline-derived CDR1 and CDR2 are SGDLS and YYNGEE. The V gene lost 1 base and the J gene lost 5 bases, with 15 bases spanning the gap. The CDR3 is 16 residues long. The CDR3 nucleotides read TGTGCCAGCAGCGTAAGGCCCCTCGGAGGGACCGGGGAGCTGTTTTTT. Protein: CASSVRPLGGTGELFF.

The V and J genes are TRBV30 and TRBJ1-6, with D unclear. Germline CDR1 reads GTSNPN; CDR2 reads SVGIG (reference sequence). Trimming shortened V by 2 bases and J by 8 bases, and 10 bases separated the two germline ends. The CDR3 runs to 13 residues. CDR3: CAWSSSTDSPLHF. CDR3 coding DNA: TGTGCCTGGAGTAGTAGCACGGATTCACCCCTCCACTTT.

This clone came up once. The rearrangement uses TRBV7-3 and TRBJ2-6; maybe TRBD2 (5 bases). The germline V and J ends were trimmed by 8 bases and 0 bases, with 5 bases remaining between them. CDR1 is SGHTA, CDR2 FQGTGA, per germline. This CDR3 comprises 13 residues. CDR3: CASEGSGANVLTF. In DNA form, the CDR3 reads TGTGCCAGCGAGGGCTCTGGGGCCAACGTCCTGACTTTC.

The rearrangement links TRBV7-2 to TRBJ2-5; D is undetermined. The CDR3 has 15 amino acids. Germline CDR1 reads SGHTA; CDR2 reads FQGNSA. Trimming removed 1 base from V and 2 bases from J, with 11 bases in between. This chain's CDR3 is CASSLGLRSQETQYF. The CDR3 DNA sequence: TGTGCCAGCAGCTTAGGGTTGCGGTCTCAAGAGACCCAGTACTTC.

J is TRBJ2-2 and V is TRBV5-1; TRBD1 matches at 9 bases. The germline CDR1 and CDR2 sequences are SGHRS and YFSETQ. There are 15 residues in the CDR3. Trimming cost V 6 bases and J 7 bases; bases outside gene matches: 10. The CDR3 region is CASTPLMTGGGELFF. For the CDR3, the DNA is TGCGCCAGCACCCCTCTGATGACAGGGGGCGGGGAGCTGTTTTTT.

The chain is built from TRBV6-5 and TRBJ1-1, with D possibly being TRBD1 (5 bases). Trimming cost V 0 bases and J 3 bases, with 11 bases left between them. CDR3 size: 15 residues. CDR1 is MNHEY and CDR2 is SVGAGI in the germline V gene. In DNA, the CDR3 is TGTGCCAGCAGTTACTCGTCGACAGTCGACACTGAAGCTTTCTTT. It codes for CASSYSSTVDTEAFF.

J is TRBJ2-1 and V is TRBV1; whether TRBD2, the table's D call, matches the DNA was not checked. TRBV1 is given as a pseudogene. This CDR3 has 16 amino acids. CDR3 loop: CTSSPDLAGGYNEQFF. The CDR3, as DNA: TGCACCAGCAGCCCCGATCTAGCGGGGGGTTACAATGAGCAGTTCTTC.

CDR3 amino acids: CASSHLGQGGTEAFF. The CDR3 DNA follows: TGTGCCAGCAGCCATCTCGGACAGGGTGGCACTGAAGCTTTCTTT. The chain has TRBV3-1 (or the pseudogene TRBV3-2) and TRBJ1-1; TRBD1 aligns across 8 bases. In germline, CDR1 is LGHDT, CDR2 YNNKEL (reference sequence). V lost 3 bases and J lost 4; bases outside the gene matches: 7. The CDR3 runs to 15 residues.

The chain carries TRBV5-1 and TRBJ2-3; a possible D gene is TRBD1 (5 bases). Germline-derived CDR1 and CDR2 are SGHRS and YFSETQ. V lost 7 bases to trimming and J lost 2 bases, with 17 bases between them. The CDR3 sequence is 15 residues long. Here the CDR3 reads CASGVRGLPTDTQYF. The CDR3 DNA follows: TGCGCCAGCGGAGTTAGGGGATTGCCCACAGATACGCAGTATTTT.

The V call is TRBV24-1, the J call TRBJ2-1, with TRBD1 identical over 8 bases. Germline V lookup: CDR1 KGHDR, CDR2 SFDVKD. The CDR3 consists of 16 residues. Trimming cost V 4 bases and J 1 base; bases outside gene matches: 5. CDR3 amino acids: CATSEPGGQSYNEQFF. Written as DNA, the CDR3 is TGTGCCACCAGTGAGCCAGGGGGCCAATCCTACAATGAGCAGTTCTTC.

V gene TRBV6-6 combines with J gene TRBJ2-3; 8 bases map to TRBD2. The CDR3 covers 13 residues. Germline V lookup: CDR1 MNHNY, CDR2 SVGAGI (reference sequence). The V and J ends lost 6 bases and 3 bases, in that order; junction bases with no gene match: 2. The CDR3 DNA is TGTGCCAGCAGACCTAGCGGGACAGATACGCAGTATTTT. It yields the protein CASRPSGTDTQYF.

This chain uses TRBV10-3 with TRBJ2-7; 10 positions match TRBD2. The germline V gene encodes CDR1 ENHRY and CDR2 SYGVKD. The length of the CDR3 is 17 residues. J gave up 6 bases and V 4 bases, and 15 bases lay outside the gene matches. CDR3 coding DNA: TGTGCCATCAGTGTTCAACTAGCGGGGCTACCGGACGGCGAGCAGTACTTC. Translation: CAISVQLAGLPDGEQYF.

The chain links TRBV5-1 to TRBJ2-3, with a weak D call TRBD2 (6 bases). The V end was cut by 8 bases, the J end by 3 bases, with 16 bases between. The CDR3 spans 14 residues. The V gene's germline CDR1 is SGHRS and CDR2 YFSETQ. CDR3 sequence reads: CASQPAGSTDTQYF. DNA for the CDR3: TGCGCCAGTCAACCCGCGGGATCGACAGATACGCAGTATTTT.

This clone was counted a single time. The chain couples TRBV28 to TRBJ2-3; 11 positions agree with TRBD2. CDR3 length: 17 amino acids. The germline gives CDR1 MDHEN, CDR2 SYDVKM. V lost 1 base to trimming and J lost 2 bases; unmatched junction nucleotides: 5. CDR3 nucleotide sequence: TGTGCCAGCAGTTTATCTGTTAGCGGGAGGGACACAGATACGCAGTATTTT. Translated: CASSLSVSGRDTDTQYF.

The rearrangement joins TRBV6-5 to TRBJ2-7; 11 nucleotides match TRBD2. Unmatched junction bases numbered 5, after V lost 6 bases and J lost 4 bases. The CDR3 has 14 amino acids. CDR1 and CDR2 from the germline V gene are MNHEY and SVGAGI. CDR3 sequence: CASRGLAGGYEQYF. CDR3 DNA: TGTGCCAGCAGAGGGCTAGCGGGAGGATACGAGCAGTACTTC.

The chain recombines TRBV10-3 with TRBJ2-7; 12 bases are shared with TRBD1. The trim removed 6 bases at V and 3 bases at J, leaving 6 bases unmatched. Germline CDR1 and CDR2: ENHRY and SYGVKD. The CDR3 is made up of 15 amino acids. The CDR3 DNA is TGTGCCATCAGCGATGGGACAGGGGGCATCTACGAGCAGTACTTC. It yields the protein CAISDGTGGIYEQYF.

The V call is TRBV11-2, the J call TRBJ1-6, with D unclear. V lost 1 base to trimming and J lost 11 bases, with 9 bases between them. The V gene's germline CDR1 is SGHAT and CDR2 FQNNGV. CDR3 length: 13 residues. The CDR3 DNA reads TGTGCCAGCAGCTTAGGCCTCCGCGCACCCCTCCACTTT. Protein product: CASSLGLRAPLHF.

This sequence joins TRBV7-6 and TRBJ2-3; possible D gene TRBD1, 5 bases. Germline CDR1 is SGHVS and CDR2 is FNYEAQ. Trimming stripped 1 base from V and 0 bases from J, with 11 bases between. This CDR3 contains 16 residues. Written as DNA, the CDR3 is TGTGCCAGCAGCTTAGGACCAGGGTCGAGCACAGATACGCAGTATTTT. This encodes CASSLGPGSSTDTQYF.

CDR3 in amino acids: CASSTALGQGYNEQFF. The CDR3 DNA reads as TGTGCCAGCAGCACCGCGCTGGGACAGGGTTACAATGAGCAGTTCTTC. The chain carries TRBV7-2 and TRBJ2-1; 9 bases line up with TRBD1. V shed 5 bases, J shed 4 bases, and the junction held 9 bases outside the gene matches. The germline V gene has CDR1 SGHTA and CDR2 FQGNSA. The CDR3 runs to 16 residues.

CDR3 sequence reads: CASSGQGVGTEAFF. As DNA, the CDR3 is TGCGCCAGCAGCGGACAGGGGGTCGGAACTGAAGCTTTCTTT. This rearrangement joins TRBV5-1 to TRBJ1-1; TRBD1 aligns across 10 bases. V lost 4 bases, J lost 5 bases, and 5 bases stayed unmatched. The germline gives CDR1 SGHRS, CDR2 YFSETQ. The CDR3 is 14 residues long.